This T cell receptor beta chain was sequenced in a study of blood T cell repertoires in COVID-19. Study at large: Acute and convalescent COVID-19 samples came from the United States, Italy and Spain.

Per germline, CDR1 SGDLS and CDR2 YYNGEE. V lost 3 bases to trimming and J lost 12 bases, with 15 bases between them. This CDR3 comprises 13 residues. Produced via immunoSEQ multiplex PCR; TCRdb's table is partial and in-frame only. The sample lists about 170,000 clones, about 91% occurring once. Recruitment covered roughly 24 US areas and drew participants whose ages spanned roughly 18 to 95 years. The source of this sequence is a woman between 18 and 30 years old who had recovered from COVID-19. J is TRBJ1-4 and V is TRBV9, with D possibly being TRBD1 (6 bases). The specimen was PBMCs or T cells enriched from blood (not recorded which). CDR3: CASSAGGPRELFF. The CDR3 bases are TGTGCCAGCAGCGCGGGGGGCCCTAGGGAACTGTTTTTT.